The source of this TCR beta chain is a study of beta chain features in type 1 diabetes. For this clone: Antigen unknown. The same CDR3 arises from other DNA sequences in this sample as well.

Whole-study findings and limits: Naive, central memory and regulatory TCRB repertoires appeared more similar among patients than healthy donors. VDJ junctions from type 1 diabetes patients carried fewer insertions and larger deletions.

The ends were cut back, 1 base at V and 3 bases at J, with 7 bases in the middle. Per germline, CDR1 SGHRS and CDR2 YFSETQ. The CDR3 consists of 13 residues. Expressed TCRB transcripts were sequenced after all isolated RNA was converted to cDNA. For naive, central memory and regulatory T cell samples, reads averaged approximately 3.9 million. Clones were sequenced by immunoSEQ multiplex PCR, and TCRdb holds only the in-frame ones, with some missing. This sample has some 150,000 clones, with about 51% found just once. The chain uses TRBV5-1 and TRBJ1-1; D unclear. The specimen sequenced was Tregs from blood. This clonotype was obtained from a man aged 18 to 30 in good health. For the CDR3, the DNA is TGCGCCAGCAGCTTGACAGTCCACACTGAAGCTTTCTTT. Translation gives CASSLTVHTEAFF.